One and the same sample provided the 6 T cell receptor beta chains below, sequenced in a study of regulatory T cells in long-lasting Graves disease. Arm-PCR of CDR3 regions and iRepertoire HTBI primers were used to build TCR beta libraries. TCRdb called the multiplex PCR reads again in MiXCR, with one record for every CDR3 protein. The sample carries some 450,000 distinct CDR3 sequences, about a quarter recorded once. Regarding time point: persistent/refractory GD, antithyroid drugs over 5 years with positive TRAb. There was RNA extracted from PBMCs, and the TCR library was made from it. The sample here was peripheral blood mononuclear cells (PBMCs), taken when the disease was refractory, from a patient treated with antithyroid drugs. Receptors were obtained from a female donor with Graves disease.

The chain links TRBV7-8 to TRBJ2-7; D assignment may be TRBD1 or TRBD2 (5 bases each). V dropped 0 bases and J dropped 2 bases, with 8 bases sitting between them. Germline V lookup: CDR1 SGHVS, CDR2 FQNEAQ. CDR3 size: 14 residues. The CDR3 protein is CASSLAWDPYEQYF. CDR3 bases: TGTGCCAGCAGCTTAGCCTGGGACCCCTACGAGCAGTACTTC.

This clonotype was counted at least ten times. The rearrangement links TRBV27 to TRBJ2-5; 9 nucleotides match TRBD1. The CDR3 has 15 amino acids. CDR1 is MNHEY, CDR2 SMNVEV, per germline (reference sequence). The V gene end was trimmed by 9 bases and the J gene end by 0 bases; junction bases not matched to a gene: 8. The CDR3 spells CASHAGTGYQETQYF. The CDR3 DNA is TGTGCCAGTCATGCCGGGACAGGGTACCAAGAGACCCAGTACTTC.

On this clonotype: A clone one base away is much larger, so this may be a read error. The chain combines TRBV12-5 with TRBJ2-1; 8 bases match TRBD1. Germline-derived CDR1 and CDR2 are LGHNT and FRNRAP. V lost 2 bases to trimming and J lost 12 bases; unmatched junction nucleotides: 15. CDR3 length: 16 amino acids. CDR3 DNA: TGTGCTAGTGGTTTGTATCTAGGACAGGGAGGAAACGCGCAGTTCTTC. It encodes CASGLYLGQGGNAQFF.

The chain links TRBV20-1 to TRBJ1-2; D is unresolved. With 1 base removed from V and 0 bases from J, the gap between germline ends came to 15 bases. Germline V gives CDR1 DFQATT, CDR2 SNEGSKA (reference sequence). This CDR3 spans 16 amino acids. The CDR3 reads CSARVAKTGANYGYTF. CDR3 in DNA: TGCAGTGCTAGAGTTGCCAAAACCGGAGCTAACTATGGCTACACCTTC.

This clonotype appeared once. A much larger clone differs from this one at a single base, so this may be a read error. The CDR3: CASSSTSASGKETQYF. The CDR3, as DNA: TGTGCTAGCAGCTCAACCTCGGCTAGCGGTAAAGAGACCCAGTACTTC. This sequence joins TRBV7-9 and TRBJ2-5; TRBD2 matches 7 bases. Germline values: CDR1 SEHNR, CDR2 FQNEAQ (reference sequence). The CDR3 contains 16 residues.

V and J are TRBV12-3 or TRBV12-4 and TRBJ1-5; D remains unclear. With 2 bases removed from V and 0 bases from J, the gap between germline ends came to 8 bases. This CDR3 is built from 15 residues. CDR3 sequence: CASSLQANSNQPQHF. For the CDR3, the DNA is TGTGCCAGCAGTTTACAGGCGAATAGCAATCAGCCCCAGCATTTT.